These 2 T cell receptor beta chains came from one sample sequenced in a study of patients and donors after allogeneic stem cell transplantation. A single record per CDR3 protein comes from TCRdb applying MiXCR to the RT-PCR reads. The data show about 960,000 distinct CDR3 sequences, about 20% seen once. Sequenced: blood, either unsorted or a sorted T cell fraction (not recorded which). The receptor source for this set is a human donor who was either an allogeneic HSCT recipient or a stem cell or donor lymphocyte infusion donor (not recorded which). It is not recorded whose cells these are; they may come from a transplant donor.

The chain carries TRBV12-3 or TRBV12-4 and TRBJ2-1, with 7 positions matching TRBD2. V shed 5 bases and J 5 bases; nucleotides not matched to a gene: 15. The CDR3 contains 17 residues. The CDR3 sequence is CASSPPRWRGKNNEQFF. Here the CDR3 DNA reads TGTGCCAGCAGTCCGCCCCGGTGGCGGGGGAAGAACAATGAGCAGTTCTTC.

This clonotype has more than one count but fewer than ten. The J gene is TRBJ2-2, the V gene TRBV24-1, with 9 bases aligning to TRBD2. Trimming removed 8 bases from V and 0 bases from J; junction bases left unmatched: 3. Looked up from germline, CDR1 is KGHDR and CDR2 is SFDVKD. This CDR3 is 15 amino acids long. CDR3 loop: CATKGTSSNTGELFF. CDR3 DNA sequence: TGTGCCACCAAAGGGACTAGCTCGAACACCGGGGAGCTGTTTTTT.